One and the same sample provided the 9 T cell receptor beta chains below, sequenced in a study of blood T cell repertoires in COVID-19. Repertoires were generated with immunoSEQ multiplex PCR, while TCRdb's copy carries only in-frame clones and drops some. The sample has 350,000 to 450,000 clones, roughly 90% seen once. The material sequenced was peripheral blood. These TCRs come from a man aged 40-50 years with acute or convalescent COVID-19.

The chain combines TRBV28 with TRBJ2-3; TRBD2 aligns across 8 bases. Germline V gene lookup returns CDR1 MDHEN and CDR2 SYDVKM. The CDR3 sequence is 16 residues long. Trimming at V came to 0 bases and at J to 3 bases, leaving 5 bases not matched to a gene. The CDR3 DNA sequence: TGTGCCAGCAGTTTATGGGCGGGGGGTCATACAGATACGCAGTATTTT. Its translation: CASSLWAGGHTDTQYF.

The V call is TRBV7-9, the J call TRBJ2-5, with D perhaps TRBD1 (5 bases). Trimming cost V 4 bases and J 1 base, with 19 bases left between them. Germline V CDR1 and CDR2: SEHNR, FQNEAQ (reference sequence). The CDR3 loop spans 17 amino acids. CDR3 nucleotides: TGTGCCAGCAGCTGGAGCCAGGGCACTCCTTCCCAAGAGACCCAGTACTTC. Protein sequence: CASSWSQGTPSQETQYF.

The V and J genes are TRBV3-1 (or the pseudogene TRBV3-2) and TRBJ2-1; 9 bases map to TRBD2. The CDR3 is 17 residues long. Per the germline V gene, CDR1 is LGHDT and CDR2 is YNNKEL (reference sequence). V shed 3 bases, J shed 7 bases, and the junction held 13 bases outside the gene matches. The DNA for the CDR3 is TGTGCCAGCAGCCACGACGCCGGGACTAGCACTGATAATGAGCAGTTCTTC. Residues: CASSHDAGTSTDNEQFF.

CDR3 sequence: CASSPPQRGNYEQYF. The DNA for the CDR3 is TGCGCCAGCAGCCCCCCCCAACGGGGGAACTACGAGCAGTACTTC. The J gene is TRBJ2-7, the V gene TRBV4-1; possible D gene TRBD2, 6 bases. The CDR3 runs 15 residues. Germline V gene data show CDR1 as MGHRA and CDR2 as YSYEKL. Trimming left V 4 bases short and J 3 bases short, with 16 bases between.

The rearrangement uses TRBV5-4 and TRBJ2-1, with a possible D match to TRBD1 (6 bases). The CDR3 contains 15 residues. Germline lookup yields CDR1 SGHNT and CDR2 YYREEE (reference sequence). Trimming took 1 base from V and 0 from J, leaving 8 bases between them. The CDR3 DNA follows: TGTGCCAGCAGCTTGCTGGACAGCTCCTACAATGAGCAGTTCTTC. It yields the protein CASSLLDSSYNEQFF. Together with reference TRBV5-4 and TRBJ2-1, the CDR3 gives the full variable domain: ETGVTQSPTHLIKTRGQQVTLRCSSQSGHNTVSWYQQALGQGPQFIFQYYREEENGRGNFPPRFSGLQFPNYSSELNVNALELDDSALYLCASSLLDSSYNEQFFGPGTRLTVL.

The chain joins TRBV24-1 to TRBJ1-1; D not resolved. CDR3 length: 13 amino acids. Germline CDR1 and CDR2: KGHDR and SFDVKD. V was cut by 3 bases and J by 4 bases, with 8 bases left in between. Here the CDR3 reads CATSDHWATEAFF. In DNA, the CDR3 is TGTGCCACCAGTGATCATTGGGCCACTGAAGCTTTCTTT.

The chain uses TRBV5-5 and TRBJ2-2; D is unresolved. Trimming removed 4 bases at V and 4 bases at J, with 11 bases between. This CDR3 comprises 14 residues. The germline V gene has CDR1 SGHKS and CDR2 YYEKEE (reference sequence). CDR3 coding DNA: TGTGCCAGCAGCACTCGACAACCCACCGGGGAGCTGTTTTTT. Its translation is CASSTRQPTGELFF.

This chain uses TRBV7-2 with TRBJ2-5; TRBD2 aligns across 11 bases. Germline CDR1 reads SGHTA; CDR2 reads FQGNSA. Trimming cost V 2 bases and J 5 bases; bases outside gene matches: 7. CDR3 length: 16 amino acids. The CDR3 region is CASSLYLAGGRETQYF. The CDR3 DNA follows: TGTGCCAGCAGCTTATATCTAGCGGGGGGCCGGGAGACCCAGTACTTC. Full variable domain (outside the CDR3, taken from reference TRBV7-2 and TRBJ2-5): GAGVSQSPSNKVTEKGKDVELRCDPISGHTALYWYRQSLGQGLEFLIYFQGNSAPDKSGLPSDRFSAERTGGSVSTLTIQRTQQEDSAVYLCASSLYLAGGRETQYFGPGTRLLVL.

The CDR3 sequence: CASRKTGDELETQYF. In nucleotides, the CDR3 is TGTGCCAGTAGAAAGACAGGGGATGAATTAGAGACCCAGTACTTC. The rearrangement links TRBV19 to TRBJ2-5; 8 bases agree with TRBD1. V was pared by 6 bases and J by 4 bases, with 10 bases of the junction left unmatched. Germline assignment: CDR1 LNHDA and CDR2 SQIVND (reference sequence). The CDR3 loop spans 15 amino acids.